This T cell receptor (beta chain) originates from a study of T cells in women clearing cervical HPV infection. Concerning this clone: The read is 3 residues too short to cover the CDR3 end, so that end is filled in from the germline J gene.

Between the trimmed V and J ends, which lost 5 bases and 1 base, there was a span of 4 bases. This CDR3 is built from 12 residues. Germline V gene lookup returns CDR1 SGHTA and CDR2 FQGTGA. TCRdb's copy holds only in-frame clones and misses some; the assay was immunoSEQ multiplex PCR. The sample spans under 45,000 clones; the ten largest clones claim approximately 1.5%. This sequence was found in a woman between 18 and 69 years old with a cervical HPV16 infection that either progressed to CIN3+ or cleared (not recorded which). What was sequenced was blood buffy coat. The chain links TRBV7-3 to TRBJ2-3; D gene unclear. CDR3 in amino acids: CASSPGTDTQYF. Incomplete CDR3 DNA: TGTGCCAGCAGCCCGGGCACAGATACG.